The TCR beta chain under discussion was sequenced for a study of control samples from healthy donors and cancer patients. The CDR3 runs to 15 residues. Germline V gene data show CDR1 as KGHSH and CDR2 as LQKENI. The V end was cut by 4 bases, the J end by 8 bases, with 15 bases between. TCRdb's copy holds only in-frame clones and misses some; the assay was immunoSEQ multiplex PCR. The sample lists 150,000 or so clones; under 95% were seen once. The receptor comes from a man aged 18 to 29 in good health. What was sequenced was blood. The rearrangement uses TRBV18 and TRBJ1-6, with D unclear. Here the CDR3 DNA reads TGTGCCAGCTCACATGACCTGGGTGGGGATTCACCCCTCCACTTT. This gives the protein CASSHDLGGDSPLHF.